Each of the 16 T cell receptor beta chains below was sequenced from the same sample in a study of human T cells and chemical hapten exposure. One entry per CDR3 protein results from TCRdb running MiXCR on the RACE reads. The data show some 400,000 distinct CDR3 sequences, around 5.5% seen once. Time point indicated: pre-sensitization, week 0. Treatment of the sample: therapeutic diphenylcyclopropenone sensitization with weekly scalp DPC. The sequencing here drew on whole blood, taken in connection with sensitization to the hapten diphenylcyclopropenone (DPC). These TCRs come from a woman aged 45-65 years with alopecia areata. Some clones in this sample may be carry-over from other donors' samples.

The J gene is TRBJ1-2, the V gene TRBV25-1, with 7 positions matching TRBD1. Germline V gene sequence: CDR1 MGHDK, CDR2 SYGVNS. V was clipped by 7 bases and J by 4 bases; unmatched bases: 9. The CDR3 sequence is 14 residues long. This CDR3 is CASTDREPGYGYTF. CDR3 in DNA: TGTGCCAGCACAGACAGGGAGCCGGGCTATGGCTACACCTTC.

CDR3 DNA: TGTGCCAGCAGCTGGACTAGCGGGGGGGCCAAGAGAACAGATACGCAGTATTTT. Protein sequence: CASSWTSGGAKRTDTQYF. The chain joins TRBV7-2 to TRBJ2-3; 15 bases fit TRBD2. Germline loops: CDR1 SGHTA, CDR2 FQGNSA. The CDR3 runs 18 residues. Trimming removed 4 bases from V and 3 bases from J; junction bases left unmatched: 8.

This clonotype has at least ten counts. J is TRBJ2-6 and V is TRBV10-2; D assignment may be TRBD1 or TRBD2 (5 bases each). Trimming stripped 10 bases from V and 0 bases from J, with 13 bases between. The germline gives CDR1 WSHSY, CDR2 SAAADI. The CDR3 sequence is 15 residues long. The CDR3 region is CATRGSDSGANVLTF. For the CDR3, the DNA is TGCGCCACCCGGGGCAGTGACTCTGGGGCCAACGTCCTGACTTTC.

This clonotype was seen repeatedly, ten times or more. V and J are TRBV27 and TRBJ2-3; the match to TRBD2 covers 13 bases. Germline V gives CDR1 MNHEY, CDR2 SMNVEV (reference sequence). The V and J ends lost 8 bases and 9 bases, in that order; junction bases with no gene match: 14. This CDR3 has 16 amino acids. The CDR3 protein is CASSLKATSGGGTQYF. The CDR3 region has the DNA TGTGCCAGCTCCCTGAAGGCAACTAGCGGGGGGGGGACGCAGTATTTT.

This clonotype came up a few times. V usage is TRBV27 and J usage is TRBJ2-7; possible D gene TRBD1, 5 bases. The CDR3 covers 14 residues. Per germline, CDR1 MNHEY and CDR2 SMNVEV (reference sequence). The V gene lost 2 bases and the J gene lost 3 bases, with 11 bases spanning the gap. CDR3 region: CASSLTPTGYEQYF. The CDR3 coding sequence is TGTGCCAGCAGTTTAACCCCCACAGGCTACGAGCAGTACTTC.

This clonotype was observed at least ten times. The chain is built from TRBV12-3 or TRBV12-4 and TRBJ2-1; D gene uncertain. Trimming shortened V by 7 bases and J by 6 bases, and 16 bases separated the two germline ends. This CDR3 contains 14 residues. The CDR3 bases are TGTGCCAGCACCCCCGACCCAGCCGGCAATGAGCAGTTCTTC. Its translation is CASTPDPAGNEQFF.

This clonotype has a count of ten or more. This chain uses TRBV13 with TRBJ2-3; D gene unclear. V dropped 5 bases and J dropped 7 bases, with 13 bases sitting between them. Germline values: CDR1 PRHDT, CDR2 FYEKMQ (reference sequence). This CDR3 contains 13 residues. CDR3: CASSLSLSNTQYF. In DNA, the CDR3 is TGTGCCAGCAGCCTATCCCTGAGCAATACGCAGTATTTT. Filled out from reference TRBV13 and TRBJ2-3, the complete variable domain reads AAGVIQSPRHLIKEKRETATLKCYPIPRHDTVYWYQQGPGQDPQFLISFYEKMQSDKGSIPDRFSAQQFSDYHSELNMSSLELGDSALYFCASSLSLSNTQYFGPGTRLTVL.

This clonotype was seen repeatedly, ten times or more. This chain connects TRBV25-1 to TRBJ1-2; the match to TRBD1 covers 8 bases. V trimming: 6 bases; J trimming: 0 bases; junction bases outside the gene matches: 3. This CDR3 has 14 amino acids. Germline loops: CDR1 MGHDK, CDR2 SYGVNS. CDR3 region: CASRPTGANYGYTF. The DNA for the CDR3 is TGTGCCAGCAGACCGACAGGGGCTAACTATGGCTACACCTTC.

The CDR3 region has the DNA TGTGCCAGCAGCTTGGAAGGGACCCCAGAGTATTACGGGGAGCTGTTTTTT. It codes for CASSLEGTPEYYGELFF. The gene calls are TRBV5-6 and TRBJ2-2; either TRBD1 or TRBD2 may supply D (5 bases each). V lost 0 bases, J lost 7 bases, and 19 bases lay in between. The CDR3 spans 17 residues. The V gene's germline CDR1 is SGHDT and CDR2 YYEEEE.

A few counts support this clonotype. The chain has TRBV5-1 and TRBJ1-2; 10 positions match TRBD1. CDR3 length: 14 amino acids. Germline CDR1 SGHRS, CDR2 YFSETQ. Trimming at V came to 3 bases and at J to 8 bases, leaving 7 bases not matched to a gene. The CDR3 loop is CASSSTGTGVGYTF. The DNA of the CDR3 is TGCGCCAGCAGCTCCACCGGGACAGGGGTCGGCTACACCTTC.

In its sample, this clonotype was seen many times. The CDR3 spells CASSLGASGAEQFF. The CDR3 nucleotides are TGTGCCAGCAGTTTAGGAGCTAGCGGGGCTGAGCAGTTCTTC. The chain uses TRBV12-3 or TRBV12-4 and TRBJ2-1, with 9 bases matching TRBD2. Unmatched junction bases numbered 4, after V lost 1 base and J lost 9 bases. The CDR3 is 14 amino acids.

This clonotype was detected only a few times. This sequence joins TRBV3-1 and TRBJ2-3; D not resolved. There are 17 residues in the CDR3. The ends were cut back, 0 bases at V and 0 bases at J, with 13 bases in the middle. CDR1 LGHDT and CDR2 YNNKEL come from the germline V gene (reference sequence). The CDR3 DNA reads TGTGCCAGCAGCCAAGATAATGTCGGAGAAAGCACAGATACGCAGTATTTT. Its protein is CASSQDNVGESTDTQYF.

In its sample, this clonotype was seen many times. V and J are TRBV27 and TRBJ2-1; 12 nucleotides align to TRBD2. This CDR3 has 15 residues. Germline V gene sequence: CDR1 MNHEY, CDR2 SMNVEV (reference sequence). After removal of 0 bases from V and 8 bases from J, the junction contained 2 bases not matched to a gene. Written as DNA, the CDR3 is TGTGCCAGCAGTTTATCGGGACTAGCGGGTGATGAGCAGTTCTTC. This codes for CASSLSGLAGDEQFF.

This clonotype occurred many times. The rearrangement joins TRBV29-1 to TRBJ2-3; 10 bases agree with TRBD2. CDR3 length: 17 residues. CDR1 and CDR2 (germline): SQVTM, ANQGSEA. V trimming: 3 bases; J trimming: 3 bases; junction bases outside the gene matches: 12. CDR3 DNA: TGCAGCGTTGAGTCAATGGACAGCGGGGGGGGGACAGATACGCAGTATTTT. This gives the protein CSVESMDSGGGTDTQYF.

This clonotype has ten or more counts. The rearrangement joins TRBV6-6 to TRBJ2-3; D is possibly TRBD2 (5 bases). V was clipped by 4 bases and J by 6 bases, with 11 bases between them. CDR3 length: 13 residues. Per germline, CDR1 MNHNY and CDR2 SVGAGI (reference sequence). The CDR3 here is CASSWVRDDTQYF. CDR3 coding DNA: TGTGCCAGCAGTTGGGTGAGGGATGATACGCAGTATTTT.

The chain couples TRBV3-1 to TRBJ1-3, with TRBD1 matching 7 bases. The CDR3 has 14 residues. Trimming took 9 bases from V and 1 from J; bases not matched to a gene: 6. CDR1 LGHDT and CDR2 YNNKEL come from the germline V gene (reference sequence). The CDR3 nucleotides read TGTGCCAGTAGCAACAGGGGATCTGGAAACACCATATATTTT. Encoded protein: CASSNRGSGNTIYF.